This T cell receptor (beta chain) was documented in a study of T cells in Graves' hyperthyroidism and ophthalmopathy. Study background: Sampling of peripheral blood happened at initial diagnosis, prior to any treatment. Overall study findings and caveats: Also found in blood were most expanded thyroid clonotypes above 0.001. Ophthalmopathy stood apart from stable hyperthyroidism in a 13 V-J model.

Researchers amplified the TCR beta CDR3 regions from RNA transcripts. The HTBI set primed first-round TCR CDR3 RT-PCR. MiXCR, applied by TCRdb to the multiplex PCR reads, yields one record per CDR3 protein. The sample carries hundreds of thousands of distinct CDR3 sequences, approximately 21% recorded once. The diagnoses drew upon clinical symptoms, serum thyroxine and TRAb, thyroid ultrasound and orbital computed tomography. J was trimmed by 4 bases and V by 4 bases; bases with no gene match: 7. Germline lookup yields CDR1 SGHNT and CDR2 YYREEE (reference sequence). CDR3 length: 15 residues. As regards this clonotype: Its specificity is unknown.

This receptor was identified in a man aged 25-40 years with Graves' ophthalmopathy. The chain joins TRBV5-4 to TRBJ2-1, with 8 bases lining up with TRBD2. The source material was blood. The CDR3 sequence is CASSPTSGQYNEQFF. The CDR3 DNA follows: TGTGCCAGCAGCCCCACTAGCGGTCAATACAATGAGCAGTTCTTC.